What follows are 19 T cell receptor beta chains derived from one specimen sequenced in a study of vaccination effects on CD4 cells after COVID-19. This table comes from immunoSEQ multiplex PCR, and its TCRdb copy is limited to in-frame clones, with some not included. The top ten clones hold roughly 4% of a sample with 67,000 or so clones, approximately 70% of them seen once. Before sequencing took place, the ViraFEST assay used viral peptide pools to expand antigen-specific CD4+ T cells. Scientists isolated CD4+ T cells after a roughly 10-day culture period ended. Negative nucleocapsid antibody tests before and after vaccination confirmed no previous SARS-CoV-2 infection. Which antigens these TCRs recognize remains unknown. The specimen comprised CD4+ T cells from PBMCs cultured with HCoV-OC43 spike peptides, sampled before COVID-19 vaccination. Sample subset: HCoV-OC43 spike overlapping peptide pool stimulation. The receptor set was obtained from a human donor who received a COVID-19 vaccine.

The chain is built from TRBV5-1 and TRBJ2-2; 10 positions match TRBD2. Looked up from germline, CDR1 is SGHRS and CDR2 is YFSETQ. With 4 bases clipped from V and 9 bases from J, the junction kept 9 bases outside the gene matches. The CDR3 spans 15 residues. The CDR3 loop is CASSLSGGAGRELFF. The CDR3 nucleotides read TGCGCCAGCAGCCTGAGCGGGGGGGCTGGAAGGGAGCTGTTTTTT.

CDR3 DNA sequence: TGCAGCGTCCTTTATACCGTCGGAGCTTTCTTT. As protein: CSVLYTVGAFF. This sequence joins TRBV29-1 and TRBJ1-1; D is undetermined. The ends were cut back, 6 bases at V and 10 bases at J, with 15 bases in the middle. Germline lookup yields CDR1 SQVTM and CDR2 ANQGSEA. The CDR3 totals 11 residues.

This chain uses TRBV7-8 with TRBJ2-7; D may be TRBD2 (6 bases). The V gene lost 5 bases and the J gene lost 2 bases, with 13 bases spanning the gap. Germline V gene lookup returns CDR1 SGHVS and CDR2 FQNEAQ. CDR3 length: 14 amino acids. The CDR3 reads CASSQPGLTYEQYV. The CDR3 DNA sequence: TGTGCCAGCAGCCAGCCGGGACTGACCTACGAGCAGTACGTC.

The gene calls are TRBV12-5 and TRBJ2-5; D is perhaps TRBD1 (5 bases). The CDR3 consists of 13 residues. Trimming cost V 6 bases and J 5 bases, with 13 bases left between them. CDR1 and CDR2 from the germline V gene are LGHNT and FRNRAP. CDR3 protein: CASGLYGAETQYF. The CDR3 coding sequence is TGTGCTAGTGGCTTGTATGGGGCCGAGACCCAGTACTTC.

In DNA, the CDR3 is TGTGCCAGCAGCCTGCGGGACAGATACAATGAGCAGTTCTTC. Encoded protein: CASSLRDRYNEQFF. The gene calls are TRBV7-8 and TRBJ2-1; TRBD1 is a possible D gene (7 bases). The CDR3 totals 14 residues. V was cut by 5 bases and J by 4 bases, with 12 bases left in between. Germline V lookup: CDR1 SGHVS, CDR2 FQNEAQ.

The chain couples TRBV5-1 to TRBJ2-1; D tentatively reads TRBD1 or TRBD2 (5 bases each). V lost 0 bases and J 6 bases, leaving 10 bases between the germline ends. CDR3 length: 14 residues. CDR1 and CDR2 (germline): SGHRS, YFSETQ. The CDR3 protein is CASSLVGGVNEQFF. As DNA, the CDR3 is TGCGCCAGCAGCTTGGTTGGGGGAGTCAATGAGCAGTTCTTC. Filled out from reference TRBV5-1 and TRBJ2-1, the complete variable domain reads KAGVTQTPRYLIKTRGQQVTLSCSPISGHRSVSWYQQTPGQGLQFLFEYFSETQRNKGNFPGRFSGRQFSNSRSEMNVSTLELGDSALYLCASSLVGGVNEQFFGPGTRLTVL.

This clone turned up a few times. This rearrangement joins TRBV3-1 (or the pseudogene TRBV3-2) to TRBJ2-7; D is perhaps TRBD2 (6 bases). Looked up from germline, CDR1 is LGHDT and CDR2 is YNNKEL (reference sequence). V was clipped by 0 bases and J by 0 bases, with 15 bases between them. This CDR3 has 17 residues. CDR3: CASSQDSRGRISYEQYV. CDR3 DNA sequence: TGTGCCAGCAGCCAAGATTCCCGGGGGAGAATCTCCTACGAGCAGTACGTC.

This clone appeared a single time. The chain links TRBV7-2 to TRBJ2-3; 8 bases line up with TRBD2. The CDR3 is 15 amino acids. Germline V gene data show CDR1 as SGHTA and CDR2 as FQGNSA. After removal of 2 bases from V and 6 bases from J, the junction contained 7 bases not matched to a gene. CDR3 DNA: TGTGCCAGCAGCTTATATTGGACTAGCAGCGATACGCAGTATTTT. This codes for CASSLYWTSSDTQYF.

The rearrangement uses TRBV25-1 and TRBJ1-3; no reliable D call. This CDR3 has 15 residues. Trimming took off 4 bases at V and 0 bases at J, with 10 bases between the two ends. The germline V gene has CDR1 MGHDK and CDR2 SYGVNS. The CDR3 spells CASSGGVFSGNTIYF. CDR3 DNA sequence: TGTGCCAGCAGTGGCGGGGTTTTCTCTGGAAACACCATATATTTT.

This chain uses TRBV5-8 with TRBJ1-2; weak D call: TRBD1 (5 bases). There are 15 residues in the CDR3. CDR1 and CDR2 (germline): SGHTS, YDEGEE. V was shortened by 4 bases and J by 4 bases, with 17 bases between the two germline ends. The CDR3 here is CASSLEGQGVYGYTF. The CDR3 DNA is TGTGCCAGCAGCCTAGAGGGGCAGGGCGTCTATGGCTACACCTTC.

The CDR3 reads CASSPGTGGTEAFF. As DNA, the CDR3 is TGTGCCAGCTCACCCGGGACAGGGGGCACTGAAGCTTTCTTT. The chain joins TRBV18 to TRBJ1-1, with TRBD1 identical over 11 bases. Germline assignment: CDR1 KGHSH and CDR2 LQKENI. The CDR3 is made up of 14 amino acids. Trimming removed 3 bases from V and 4 bases from J; junction bases left unmatched: 1.

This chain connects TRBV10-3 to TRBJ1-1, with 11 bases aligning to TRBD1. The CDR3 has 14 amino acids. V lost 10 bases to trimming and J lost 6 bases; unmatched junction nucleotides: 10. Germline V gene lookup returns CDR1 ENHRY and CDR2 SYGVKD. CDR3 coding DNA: TGTGCCACCGGACAGGGGGCGCAGTCCGCTGAAGCTTTCTTT. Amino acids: CATGQGAQSAEAFF.

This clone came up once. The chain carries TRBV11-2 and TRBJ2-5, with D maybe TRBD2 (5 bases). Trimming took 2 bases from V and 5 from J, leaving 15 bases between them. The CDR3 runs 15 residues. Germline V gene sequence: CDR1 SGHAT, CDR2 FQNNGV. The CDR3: CASSLLAISTETQYF. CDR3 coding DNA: TGTGCCAGCAGCTTACTAGCTATAAGTACGGAGACCCAGTACTTC.

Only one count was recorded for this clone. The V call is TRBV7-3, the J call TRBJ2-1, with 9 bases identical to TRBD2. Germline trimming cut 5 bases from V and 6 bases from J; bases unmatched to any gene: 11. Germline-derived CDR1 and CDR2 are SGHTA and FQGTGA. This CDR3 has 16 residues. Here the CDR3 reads CASSPTSSGASNEQFF. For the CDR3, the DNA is TGTGCCAGCAGCCCTACCTCTAGCGGGGCCTCCAATGAGCAGTTCTTC.

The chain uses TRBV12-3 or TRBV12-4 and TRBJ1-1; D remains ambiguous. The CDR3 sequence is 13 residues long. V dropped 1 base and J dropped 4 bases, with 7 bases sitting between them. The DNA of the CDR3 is TGTGCCAGCAGTTTAGGGAGGAGCACTGAAGCTTTCTTT. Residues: CASSLGRSTEAFF.

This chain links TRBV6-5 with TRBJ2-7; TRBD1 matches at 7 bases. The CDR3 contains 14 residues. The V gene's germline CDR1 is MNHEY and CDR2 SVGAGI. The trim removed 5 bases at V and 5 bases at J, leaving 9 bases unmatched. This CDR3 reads CASSPRQGRNEQYV. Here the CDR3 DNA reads TGTGCCAGCAGTCCAAGACAGGGTAGAAACGAGCAGTACGTC.

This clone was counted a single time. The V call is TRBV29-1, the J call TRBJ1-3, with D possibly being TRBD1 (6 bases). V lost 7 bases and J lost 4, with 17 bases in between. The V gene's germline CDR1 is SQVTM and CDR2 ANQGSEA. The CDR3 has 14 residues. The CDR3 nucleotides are TGCAGCGCTCAAACAGGGACCTCCGGAAACACCATATATTTT. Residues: CSAQTGTSGNTIYF.

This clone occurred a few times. The CDR3 bases are TGCAGTGCTAATGACAGGGGGCAAGTGAACACTGAAGCTTTCTTT. Protein product: CSANDRGQVNTEAFF. The chain is built from TRBV20-1 and TRBJ1-1; 10 nucleotides align to TRBD1. Per the germline V gene, CDR1 is DFQATT and CDR2 is SNEGSKA (reference sequence). V lost 4 bases and J lost 0; bases outside the gene matches: 5. CDR3 length equals 15 residues.

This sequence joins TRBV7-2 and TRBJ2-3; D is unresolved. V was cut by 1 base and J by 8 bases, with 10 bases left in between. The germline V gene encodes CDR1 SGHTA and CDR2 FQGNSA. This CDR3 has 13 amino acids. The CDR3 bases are TGTGCCAGCAGCTTAGTCATCGGTCCTACGCAGTATTTT. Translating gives CASSLVIGPTQYF.